This passage covers 10 T cell receptor beta chains from one sample sequenced in a study of blood T cells in healthy people across ages. PCR was performed a second time for about 7 to 11 cycles using a sample-barcoded 5' primer and a J-beta primer mix. TCRdb re-analysed the 5' RACE reads in MiXCR, keeping a single row per CDR3 protein. Among 1.5 million to 2 million distinct CDR3 sequences listed, about two fifths were seen once. The sequenced sample was blood. Receptors originate from a human donor in good health.

This clonotype was counted only a few times. The chain uses TRBV6-5 and TRBJ1-2; 7 bases are a match to TRBD1. The CDR3 is made up of 15 amino acids. V gave up 6 bases and J gave up 10 bases; unmatched junction bases: 17. Per germline, CDR1 MNHEY and CDR2 SVGAGI. The CDR3 sequence is CASRHAVQGSSDYTF. The CDR3 nucleotides are TGTGCCAGCAGACACGCTGTACAGGGGAGTTCCGACTACACCTTC.

The genes are TRBV12-3 or TRBV12-4 and TRBJ2-3; 8 nucleotides agree with TRBD2. This CDR3 region has 13 residues. J was trimmed by 10 bases and V by 4 bases; bases with no gene match: 7. The CDR3 region is CASSSPGLVSQYF. As DNA, the CDR3 is TGTGCCAGCAGTTCGCCGGGACTAGTGTCGCAGTATTTT.

This clonotype was seen a handful of times. The V and J genes are TRBV20-1 and TRBJ2-7; 11 bases fit TRBD1. V was clipped by 3 bases and J by 5 bases; unmatched bases: 12. The CDR3 spans 16 residues. Per the germline V gene, CDR1 is DFQATT and CDR2 is SNEGSKA (reference sequence). The CDR3 reads CSASRFGTGGIHEQYF. The DNA of the CDR3 is TGCAGTGCTAGTCGCTTTGGGACAGGGGGTATCCACGAGCAGTACTTC.

This clonotype came up a few times. The chain links TRBV6-6 to TRBJ1-5, with D perhaps TRBD1 (5 bases). In germline, CDR1 is MNHNY, CDR2 SVGAGI (reference sequence). The CDR3 length is 14 residues. Trimming took 4 bases from V and 7 from J, leaving 14 bases between them. The chain's CDR3 is CASSFTTGEQPQHF. CDR3 in DNA: TGTGCCAGCAGTTTCACCACGGGGGAACAGCCCCAGCATTTT.

The gene calls are TRBV27 and TRBJ2-1; unclear D gene. The CDR3 is 13 amino acids. Per germline, CDR1 MNHEY and CDR2 SMNVEV (reference sequence). The germline V and J ends were trimmed by 5 bases and 2 bases, with 7 bases remaining between them. CDR3 nucleotides: TGTGCCAGCAGTCCATGGGCCTACAATGAGCAGTTCTTC. This gives the protein CASSPWAYNEQFF.

Concerning this clonotype itself: Relative to the germline gene, one junction end is altered; a read error may explain this. J is TRBJ2-1 and V is TRBV20-1, with D tentatively TRBD1 or TRBD2 (6 bases each). This CDR3 is 16 amino acids long. Germline assignment: CDR1 DFQATT and CDR2 SNEGSKA (reference sequence). The CDR3 here is CSARVFGGTNYNKQFF. The CDR3 coding sequence is TGCAGTGCTAGAGTCTTTGGGGGGACAAACTACAATAAGCAGTTCTTC.

The chain uses TRBV29-1 and TRBJ2-4; the D gene is possibly TRBD1 (6 bases). V lost 1 base, J lost 13 bases, and 14 bases lay in between. This CDR3 has 12 amino acids. Germline values: CDR1 SQVTM, CDR2 ANQGSEA. Here the CDR3 reads CSVEVGQGKQYF. The CDR3 nucleotides are TGCAGCGTTGAAGTGGGCCAGGGGAAACAGTACTTC.

The CDR3 region has the DNA TGTGCCAGCAGCCCATCCCTCAGGGGGGTGGCCACTGAAGCTTTCTTT. This sequence encodes CASSPSLRGVATEAFF. The gene calls are TRBV4-2 and TRBJ1-1; 7 bases are a match to TRBD1. The CDR3 contains 16 residues. V shed 4 bases, J shed 4 bases, and the junction held 12 bases outside the gene matches. Germline V gene lookup returns CDR1 LGHNA and CDR2 YNFKEQ.

This clonotype was found a few times. V is TRBV27 and J is TRBJ1-5; D not resolved. CDR1 MNHEY and CDR2 SMNVEV come from the germline V gene (reference sequence). Trimming took 2 bases from V and 2 from J, leaving 7 bases between them. The CDR3 runs 14 residues. The CDR3 here is CASSLRVGNQPQHF. DNA of the CDR3: TGTGCCAGCAGTTTACGGGTTGGCAATCAGCCCCAGCATTTT.

This clonotype was found a few times. The rearrangement joins TRBV4-2 to TRBJ1-1; D ambiguous. The germline gives CDR1 LGHNA, CDR2 YNFKEQ. The length of the CDR3 is 13 residues. The V and J ends lost 0 bases and 7 bases respectively, with 9 bases between them. Here the CDR3 DNA reads TGTGCCAGCAGCCAAGACCCCGAGGATGAAGCTTTCTTT. Its protein is CASSQDPEDEAFF.